This is a list of T cell receptor beta chains from one sample in a study of blood T cell dynamics during melanoma immunotherapy. TCRdb keeps only in-frame clones here, not all; method: immunoSEQ multiplex PCR. The sample lists 15,000 or so clones; 70% to 90% were seen once. Sample: blood, taken from a patient treated with checkpoint blockade. The receptors stem from a human donor with melanoma. CDR3s include the opening cysteine and the closing phenylalanine or tryptophan. Each record gives: V gene, D gene, clone size, J gene, CDR3 DNA, CDR3 protein. The D gene is left open where the match is weak. Where a row states a size, it is once, few, many or the class of an expanded clone; other rows omit it.

TRBV7-9	NA	NA	TRBJ2-1	TGTGCCAGCAGCTTTCCGTCTGGGTATGAGCAGTTCTTC	CASSFPSGYEQFF
TRBV30	TRBD2	NA	TRBJ2-6	TGTGCCTGGAGTGTGGGGGGGTACTCTGGGGCCAACGTCCTGACTTTC	CAWSVGGYSGANVLTF
TRBV9	NA	NA	TRBJ2-5	TGTGCCAGCAGCCCTTCAGTCGAGCAAGAGACCCAGTACTTC	CASSPSVEQETQYF
TRBV11-2	NA	NA	TRBJ2-7	TGTGCCAGCAGCCCCCGGACCCGGGGCGAGCAGTACTTC	CASSPRTRGEQYF
TRBV30	NA	NA	TRBJ2-5	TGTGCCTGGTCCTTGCAAAGTGGGACCCAGTACTTC	CAWSLQSGTQYF
TRBV6-5	NA	NA	TRBJ2-7	TGTGCCAGCAGTTACTCAGGGGTTCGAGACGAGCAGTACTTC	CASSYSGVRDEQYF
TRBV7-2	NA	NA	TRBJ2-7	TGTGCCAGCAGCTTAGCCCGGACCTACGAGCAGTACTTC	CASSLARTYEQYF
TRBV4-3	NA	once	TRBJ1-6	TGCGCCAGCAGCCAAGTCGGGGGAACACCCCTCCACTTT	CASSQVGGTPLHF
TRBV10-3	TRBD2	NA	TRBJ2-7	TGTGCCTCCGGGCCTGGGGACTATGCCTACGAGCAGTACTTC	CASGPGDYAYEQYF
TRBV28	TRBD1	NA	TRBJ1-5	TGTGCCAGCAGGAGGGGGCCCAAATCGCAGCCCCAGCATTTT	CASRRGPKSQPQHF
TRBV7-2	NA	NA	TRBJ1-2	TGTGCCAGCAGCTTGACAGGTGAAGCTAACTATGGCTACACCTTC	CASSLTGEANYGYTF
TRBV11-3	NA	NA	TRBJ2-7	TGTGCCAGCAGATCACACCGTGACAGGAACTACGAGCAGTACTTC	CASRSHRDRNYEQYF
TRBV28	NA	few	TRBJ1-3	TGTGCCAGCAGCGGACCCAGCTCTGGAAACACCATATATTTT	CASSGPSSGNTIYF
TRBV21-1	NA	NA	TRBJ2-7	TGTGCCAGCAGCAATACGGGTAGATCCTACGAGCAGTACTTC	CASSNTGRSYEQYF
TRBV7-9	NA	few	TRBJ1-5	TGTGCCAGCAGCTTATCGTCCAGCAATCAGCCCCAGCATTTT	CASSLSSSNQPQHF
TRBV7-3	TRBD2	NA	TRBJ2-1	TGTGCCAGCAGCCCTACCGGTACCGGGACTAGCGGGAACAATGAGCAGTTCTTC	CASSPTGTGTSGNNEQFF
TRBV7-6	NA	NA	TRBJ1-2	TGTGCCAGCAGCACACCCAGGCGGTATGGCTACACCTTC	CASSTPRRYGYTF
TRBV5-4	NA	once	TRBJ2-5	TGTGCCAGCAGCTTGGGGGGGAGTCACCAAGAGACCCAGTACTTC	CASSLGGSHQETQYF
TRBV5-4	NA	NA	TRBJ2-7	TGTGCCAGCAGCCGAGCCCAGACGAGCTCGGACGAGCAGTACTTC	CASSRAQTSSDEQYF
TRBV25-1	TRBD1	NA	TRBJ2-7	TGTGCCAGCAGTCGTTCCGGGACAGGGTGGCGCGAGCAGTACTTC	CASSRSGTGWREQYF
TRBV15	NA	few	TRBJ1-5	TGTGCCACCAGCCACGAGGCGGGACATCAGCCCCAGCATTTT	CATSHEAGHQPQHF
TRBV9	TRBD2	NA	TRBJ2-1	TGTGCCAGCAGCGTAGGTAGTAGCGGGAGATATGATGAGCAGTTCTTC	CASSVGSSGRYDEQFF
TRBV6-5	TRBD1	NA	TRBJ1-5	TGTGCCAGCAGTTGGGGGACAGGCGATCAGCCCCAGCATTTT	CASSWGTGDQPQHF